This passage covers 23 T cell receptor beta chains from one sample sequenced in a study of T cell responses to AZD1222 COVID-19 vaccine. Generated by immunoSEQ multiplex PCR, the TCRdb table keeps only in-frame clones and is missing some. The table lists roughly 160,000 clones, around 93% of them singletons. This sample comprised peripheral blood, obtained on day 0 of AZD1222 vaccination. The receptors shown here come from an adult in good health.

V is TRBV2 and J is TRBJ2-1; D gene unclear. Deletions cut 6 bases from V and 7 bases from J, with 7 bases between. Germline CDR1 is SNHLY and CDR2 is FYNNEI. The CDR3 length is 11 residues. DNA of the CDR3: TGTGCCAGCAGACCTAAAAATGAGCAGTTCTTC. Protein product: CASRPKNEQFF.

This clone was detected only a few times. The J gene is TRBJ2-3, the V gene TRBV7-2, with a weak D call TRBD1 (5 bases). Deletions cut 1 base from V and 0 bases from J, with 11 bases between. Germline V gives CDR1 SGHTA, CDR2 FQGNSA. The CDR3 spans 16 residues. CDR3 nucleotide sequence: TGTGCCAGCAGCTTAGAGGGGCGAGGAAGCACAGATACGCAGTATTTT. As protein: CASSLEGRGSTDTQYF.

This chain links TRBV7-9 with TRBJ1-1; D ambiguous. In germline, CDR1 is SEHNR, CDR2 FQNEAQ (reference sequence). V was shortened by 2 bases and J by 7 bases, with 17 bases between the two germline ends. CDR3 length: 15 amino acids. The CDR3: CASSLREGLWGEAFF. CDR3 coding DNA: TGTGCCAGCAGCTTAAGAGAGGGTCTTTGGGGTGAAGCTTTCTTT.

The chain carries TRBV30 and TRBJ1-1; D uncertain. This CDR3 has 11 amino acids. CDR1 and CDR2 (germline): GTSNPN, SVGIG (reference sequence). V shed 4 bases and J shed 1 base, with 4 bases lying between them. CDR3 in amino acids: CAWMWNTEAFF. Here the CDR3 DNA reads TGTGCCTGGATGTGGAACACTGAAGCTTTCTTT.

The gene calls are TRBV4-1 and TRBJ2-7; 10 positions match TRBD2. The CDR3 is made up of 15 amino acids. From germline, CDR1 is MGHRA and CDR2 YSYEKL. The V and J ends lost 3 bases and 3 bases, in that order; junction bases with no gene match: 5. The chain's CDR3 is CASSHEGLANYEQYF. The CDR3 bases are TGCGCCAGCAGCCATGAGGGACTAGCGAACTACGAGCAGTACTTC.

V usage is TRBV4-3 and J usage is TRBJ1-5; weak D call: TRBD1 (5 bases). V lost 1 base, J lost 0 bases, and 7 bases lay in between. The CDR3 length is 15 residues. The germline V gene encodes CDR1 LGHNA and CDR2 YSLEER. In nucleotides, the CDR3 is TGCGCCAGCAGCCAAGGACAGAATAGCAATCAGCCCCAGCATTTT. It yields the protein CASSQGQNSNQPQHF.

The chain couples TRBV30 to TRBJ1-3; D call uncertain. This CDR3 contains 16 residues. Germline CDR1 is GTSNPN and CDR2 is SVGIG (reference sequence). Trimming shortened V by 0 bases and J by 3 bases, and 15 bases separated the two germline ends. The CDR3 sequence: CAWSVEGRANGNTIYF. CDR3 sequence (DNA): TGTGCCTGGAGTGTGGAGGGAAGGGCGAATGGAAACACCATATATTTT.

The V gene is TRBV5-6, the J gene TRBJ2-5; D possibly uses TRBD1 or TRBD2 (5 bases each). CDR1 is SGHDT and CDR2 is YYEEEE in the germline V gene. Trimming removed 0 bases at V and 5 bases at J, with 11 bases between. This CDR3 comprises 14 residues. DNA for the CDR3: TGTGCCAGCAGCTTGGGGGCCGAGGGGGAGACCCAGTACTTC. This translates into CASSLGAEGETQYF.

This chain joins TRBV19 and TRBJ1-5; the D is unclear. The germline CDR1 and CDR2 sequences are LNHDA and SQIVND (reference sequence). This CDR3 region has 13 residues. Trimming shortened V by 7 bases and J by 3 bases, and 10 bases separated the two germline ends. The CDR3 loop is CASKSQDNQPQHF. Written as DNA, the CDR3 is TGTGCCAGTAAGAGTCAGGACAATCAGCCCCAGCATTTT.

In its sample, this clone was seen a few times. The chain combines TRBV30 with TRBJ1-1; D is undetermined. V lost 2 bases to trimming and J lost 0 bases, with 19 bases between them. This CDR3 has 17 residues. Per germline, CDR1 GTSNPN and CDR2 SVGIG (reference sequence). CDR3 DNA: TGTGCCTGGAGTCTAGGGTTCTCGATTTCGGTGAACACTGAAGCTTTCTTT. Translation gives CAWSLGFSISVNTEAFF.

The DNA for the CDR3 is TGTGCCAGCAGCCTCCATATCACAGATACGCAGTATTTT. This translates into CASSLHITDTQYF. The chain is built from TRBV11-3 and TRBJ2-3; no clear D gene. The ends were cut back, 5 bases at V and 2 bases at J, with 8 bases in the middle. Germline V gene sequence: CDR1 SGHNT, CDR2 YENEEA. The CDR3 is 13 amino acids.

This sequence joins TRBV5-1 and TRBJ2-6, with TRBD2 as a possible D gene (6 bases). Germline values: CDR1 SGHRS, CDR2 YFSETQ. The CDR3 is 15 amino acids. Trimming pared 4 bases from V and 2 bases from J, leaving 10 bases between. CDR3 nucleotide sequence: TGCGCCAGCAGCCCGGACTACCCTGGGGCCAACGTCCTGACTTTC. This codes for CASSPDYPGANVLTF.

The rearrangement joins TRBV7-2 to TRBJ2-2; D is undetermined. Trimming took off 1 base at V and 8 bases at J, with 8 bases between the two ends. This CDR3 contains 13 residues. CDR1 and CDR2 from the germline V gene are SGHTA and FQGNSA. CDR3 amino acids: CASSLGGRGELFF. CDR3 nucleotides: TGTGCCAGCAGCTTAGGAGGTAGGGGGGAGCTGTTTTTT.

This clone was recorded only once. The CDR3 sequence: CASSSRTGAGYGYTF. Written as DNA, the CDR3 is TGTGCCAGTAGTTCGCGGACAGGGGCCGGATATGGCTACACCTTC. The gene calls are TRBV19 and TRBJ1-2; TRBD1 matches 9 bases. The CDR3 spans 15 residues. V shed 5 bases and J 5 bases; nucleotides not matched to a gene: 9. CDR1 is LNHDA and CDR2 is SQIVND in the germline V gene (reference sequence).

This chain connects TRBV4-1 to TRBJ2-3; no reliable D call. In germline, CDR1 is MGHRA, CDR2 YSYEKL. This CDR3 is 14 amino acids long. The V end was cut by 4 bases, the J end by 6 bases, with 14 bases between. The CDR3 region is CASSPARKVDTQYF. CDR3 DNA: TGCGCCAGCAGCCCAGCCCGGAAGGTTGATACGCAGTATTTT.

Only a few counts were recorded for this clone. V and J are TRBV6-2 or TRBV6-3 and TRBJ2-2, with a weak D call TRBD2 (5 bases). The CDR3 has 14 residues. Trimming pared 0 bases from V and 7 bases from J, leaving 9 bases between. Germline lookup yields CDR1 MNHEY and CDR2 SVGEGT. CDR3 bases: TGTGCCAGCAGTTACTCGACGAGGGTCGGGGAGCTGTTTTTT. Protein sequence: CASSYSTRVGELFF.

The V call is TRBV7-9, the J call TRBJ1-2; D ambiguous. There are 14 residues in the CDR3. The V gene lost 2 bases and the J gene lost 8 bases, with 15 bases spanning the gap. CDR1 and CDR2 from the germline V gene are SEHNR and FQNEAQ (reference sequence). The chain's CDR3 is CASSLLALARGYTF. The CDR3 DNA sequence: TGTGCCAGCAGCTTATTAGCTCTTGCCCGAGGCTACACCTTC.

V and J are TRBV28 and TRBJ2-4; no reliable D call. Trimming pared 10 bases from V and 0 bases from J, leaving 16 bases between. This CDR3 is built from 15 residues. Germline CDR1 reads MDHEN; CDR2 reads SYDVKM. The CDR3 DNA reads TGTGCCATATCCGACGCTAGGCTAGCCAAAAACATTCAGTACTTC. Translated, it gives CAISDARLAKNIQYF.

The chain uses TRBV5-4 and TRBJ2-2, with D tentatively TRBD1 (6 bases). The germline V gene has CDR1 SGHNT and CDR2 YYREEE (reference sequence). V was pared by 4 bases and J by 2 bases, with 15 bases between. The CDR3 covers 16 residues. This CDR3 is CASSGAGTTNTGELFF. CDR3 coding DNA: TGTGCCAGCAGCGGTGCCGGGACAACAAACACCGGGGAGCTGTTTTTT.

The chain combines TRBV5-4 with TRBJ2-7; D remains ambiguous. The CDR3 has 12 amino acids. Germline V lookup: CDR1 SGHNT, CDR2 YYREEE (reference sequence). Between the trimmed V and J ends, which lost 4 bases and 3 bases, there was a span of 8 bases. The CDR3 loop is CASSPDGYEQYF. The CDR3 DNA is TGTGCCAGCAGCCCGGACGGCTACGAGCAGTACTTC.

This clone has just one count. This CDR3 is CASSFGLAGGETQYF. The CDR3 coding sequence is TGTGCCAGCAGCTTTGGACTAGCGGGGGGGGAGACCCAGTACTTC. This chain uses TRBV11-2 with TRBJ2-5, with 15 bases matching TRBD2. Germline assignment: CDR1 SGHAT and CDR2 FQNNGV. The CDR3 has 15 residues. The V gene end was trimmed by 3 bases and the J gene end by 5 bases; junction bases not matched to a gene: 1.

This chain joins TRBV19 and TRBJ2-5; D call uncertain. V dropped 3 bases and J dropped 4 bases, with 9 bases sitting between them. CDR1 and CDR2 from the germline V gene are LNHDA and SQIVND (reference sequence). CDR3 length: 13 residues. For the CDR3, the DNA is TGTGCCAGTAGTATTAATTGGGGAGAGACCCAGTACTTC. Its translation: CASSINWGETQYF.

This rearrangement joins TRBV5-6 to TRBJ2-1; D is uncertain. The V and J ends lost 2 bases and 5 bases respectively, with 8 bases between them. Per germline, CDR1 SGHDT and CDR2 YYEEEE. The CDR3 runs to 13 residues. The CDR3 sequence: CASSLPRDNEQFF. The CDR3 coding sequence is TGTGCCAGCAGCTTACCCAGAGACAATGAGCAGTTCTTC.